This T cell receptor beta chain was retrieved from a study of T cell responses to AZD1222 COVID-19 vaccine. Repertoires were generated with immunoSEQ multiplex PCR, while TCRdb's copy carries only in-frame clones and drops some. The sample has approximately 110,000 clones; 92% are singletons. V lost 3 bases to trimming and J lost 7 bases, with 9 bases between them. The CDR3 runs to 12 residues. From germline, CDR1 is LNHNV and CDR2 YYDKDF (reference sequence). The V call is TRBV15, the J call TRBJ1-1; perhaps TRBD1 as D (6 bases). This material consisted of peripheral blood, taken on day 0 of AZD1222 vaccination. The sequence was obtained from an adult in good health. CDR3 sequence: CATSSRTVEAFF. The CDR3 coding sequence is TGTGCCACCAGCAGTCGGACAGTTGAAGCTTTCTTT.